This T cell receptor beta chain was observed in a study of human T cells and chemical hapten exposure. Using its own MiXCR run on the RACE reads, TCRdb lists one record per CDR3 protein. The sample has some 350,000 distinct CDR3 sequences; nearly 6.5% are singletons. The length of the CDR3 is 13 residues. V gave up 4 bases and J gave up 7 bases, with 10 bases separating them. CDR1 LGHDT and CDR2 YNNKEL come from the germline V gene (reference sequence). As to time point: patch test 2, 6 weeks after DPC sensitization. As for treatment: therapeutic diphenylcyclopropenone sensitization with weekly scalp DPC.

This material consisted of whole blood, taken in connection with sensitization to the hapten diphenylcyclopropenone (DPC). The chain recombines TRBV3-1 with TRBJ1-4; D unresolved. This receptor was identified in a young woman with alopecia areata. Some clones in this sample may be carry-over from other donors' samples. CDR3 residues: CASSPEIGEKLFF. CDR3 bases: TGTGCCAGCAGCCCCGAGATCGGTGAAAAACTGTTTTTT.